What follows describes a single TCR beta chain. These data originate in a study of blood T cell repertoires in COVID-19. The CDR3 extends over 15 amino acids. Trimming pared 4 bases from V and 6 bases from J, leaving 18 bases between. The V gene's germline CDR1 is SGHTA and CDR2 FQGNSA. Data came from immunoSEQ multiplex PCR; TCRdb stores just in-frame clones and leaves some out. The table records 80,000 to 100,000 clones, roughly 80% of them present only once. The clonotype originates from a man aged 55 to 70 with acute or convalescent COVID-19. The V gene is TRBV7-2, the J gene TRBJ1-2; D is perhaps TRBD1 (5 bases). Sequencing used peripheral blood. In nucleotides, the CDR3 is TGTGCCAGCAGCTCCCAGGGTTCAGGGTTCCATGGCTACACCTTC. Translation: CASSSQGSGFHGYTF.